The text below deals with one TCR beta chain. Its antigen is undetermined. CD45RO negativity and positive selection for CCR7 defined naive CD8 cells, a population that excluded terminally differentiated effector memory CD45RA+ cells. This CDR3 contains 19 residues. The V gene lost 6 bases and the J gene lost 3 bases, with 29 bases spanning the gap. CDR1 SNHLY and CDR2 FYNNEI come from the germline V gene. TCRdb's table, derived via immunoSEQ multiplex PCR, lists solely in-frame clones and lacks some. The table records some 2,100,000 clones, around 93% of them present only once. This sample is part of a study of shared clonotypes between healthy human individuals. General study results and limits: Large depth notwithstanding, sorted-subset sequencing proved incomplete by rarefaction.

V gene TRBV2 combines with J gene TRBJ1-1; D is perhaps TRBD1 (6 bases). The sequenced sample was naive CD8+ T cells from PBMCs. The clonotype comes from a young man in good health. Some clones in this sample may be carry-over from other donors' samples. The CDR3 region is CASSVAEGVWKAGYTEAFF. CDR3 DNA sequence: TGTGCCAGCAGCGTGGCCGAGGGGGTCTGGAAGGCAGGATACACTGAAGCTTTCTTT.